A selection of T cell receptor beta chains follows, all from one sample in a study of blood T cell repertoires in COVID-19. Sequencing used immunoSEQ multiplex PCR; TCRdb keeps in-frame clones, though not all of them. The sample shows approximately 25,000 clones, about 70% of them seen only once. Sequencing input: peripheral blood. These receptors all stem from a man in his forties or fifties with COVID-19, enrolled during active disease. Both conserved end residues are part of each CDR3. Each record gives: V gene, J gene, CDR3 protein.

>TRBV28|TRBJ1-6
CASSVGGNSPLHF
>TRBV23-1|TRBJ2-7
CASSQSPGQGANEQYF
>TRBV5-1|TRBJ2-6
CASYEGSGSGANVLTF
>TRBV3-1/TRBV3-2|TRBJ2-5
CASSQVATREETQYF
>TRBV15|TRBJ1-3
CATSRDQSSGNTIYF
>TRBV4-1|TRBJ2-1
CASTPGPQGRRVYEQFF
>TRBV12-2|TRBJ1-5
CASRRDTAGPFFSQPQHF
>TRBV24-1|TRBJ1-2
CATSDRAYGYTF
>TRBV5-8|TRBJ2-3
CASRPGTGHGRTDTQYF
>TRBV28|TRBJ2-3
CASSQGGGSTDTQYF
>TRBV13|TRBJ2-7
CASSLNPSGNLLSYEQYF
>TRBV4-2|TRBJ2-5
CASSQIGQGEETQYF
>TRBV6-5|TRBJ2-1
CASSYGANNEQFF
>TRBV5-1|TRBJ2-3
CASSLELRGVGTDTQYF
>TRBV6-6|TRBJ1-5
CASWKYGQGGNQPQHF
>TRBV19|TRBJ1-1
CASSALNRGAEAFF
>TRBV6-1|TRBJ2-2
CASSELRASGRGSNTGELFF